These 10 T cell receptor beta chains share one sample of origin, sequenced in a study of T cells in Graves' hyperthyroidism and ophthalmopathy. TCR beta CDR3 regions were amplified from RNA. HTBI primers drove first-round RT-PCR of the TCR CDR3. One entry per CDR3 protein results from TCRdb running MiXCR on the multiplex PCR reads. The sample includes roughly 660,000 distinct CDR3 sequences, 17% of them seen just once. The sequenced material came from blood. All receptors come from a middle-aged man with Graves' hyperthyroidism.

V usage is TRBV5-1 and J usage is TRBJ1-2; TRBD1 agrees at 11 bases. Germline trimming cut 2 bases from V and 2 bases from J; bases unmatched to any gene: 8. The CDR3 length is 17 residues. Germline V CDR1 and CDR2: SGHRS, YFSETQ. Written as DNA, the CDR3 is TGCGCCAGCAGCTTCGGGACAGGGGGTGTAGTCAACTATGGCTACACCTTC. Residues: CASSFGTGGVVNYGYTF.

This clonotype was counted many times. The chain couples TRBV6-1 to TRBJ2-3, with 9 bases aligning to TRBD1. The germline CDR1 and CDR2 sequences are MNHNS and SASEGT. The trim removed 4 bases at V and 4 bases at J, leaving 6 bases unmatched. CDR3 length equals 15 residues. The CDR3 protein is CASSARDRVADTQYF. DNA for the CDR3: TGTGCCAGCAGTGCCCGGGACAGGGTGGCAGATACGCAGTATTTT.

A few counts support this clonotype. The CDR3 bases are TGCGCCAGCAGCCAAGTTGTCAGGCAAGAGACCCAGTACTTC. Translating it yields CASSQVVRQETQYF. The chain uses TRBV4-1 and TRBJ2-5; D is ambiguous. Trimming cost V 1 base and J 2 bases, with 8 bases left between them. CDR3 length: 14 residues. Germline-derived CDR1 and CDR2 are MGHRA and YSYEKL.

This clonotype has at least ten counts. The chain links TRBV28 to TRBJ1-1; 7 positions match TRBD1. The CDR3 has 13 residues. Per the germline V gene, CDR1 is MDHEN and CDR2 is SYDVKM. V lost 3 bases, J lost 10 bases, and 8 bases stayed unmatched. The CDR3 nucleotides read TGTGCCAGCAGTTTGGAGGGGGCGCGGGGAGCTTTCTTT. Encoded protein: CASSLEGARGAFF.

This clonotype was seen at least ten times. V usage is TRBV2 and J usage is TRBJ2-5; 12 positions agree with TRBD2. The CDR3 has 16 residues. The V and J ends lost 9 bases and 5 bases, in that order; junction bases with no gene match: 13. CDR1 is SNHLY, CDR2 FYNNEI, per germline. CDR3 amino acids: CASVNQASGRAETQYF. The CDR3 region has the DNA TGTGCCAGTGTAAACCAGGCTAGCGGGAGGGCTGAGACCCAGTACTTC.

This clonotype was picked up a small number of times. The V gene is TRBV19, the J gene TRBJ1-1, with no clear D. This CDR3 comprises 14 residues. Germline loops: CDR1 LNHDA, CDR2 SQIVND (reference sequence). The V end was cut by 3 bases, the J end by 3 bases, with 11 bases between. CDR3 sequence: CASSIFGLDTEAFF. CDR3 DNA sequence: TGTGCCAGTAGTATTTTTGGACTGGACACTGAAGCTTTCTTT.

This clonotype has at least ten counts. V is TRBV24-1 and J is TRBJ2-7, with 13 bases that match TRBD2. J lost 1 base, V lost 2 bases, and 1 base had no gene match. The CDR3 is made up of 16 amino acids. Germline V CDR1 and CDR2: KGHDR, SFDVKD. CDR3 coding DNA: TGTGCCACCAGTGATTCGGGACTAGCGGGGTCCTACGAGCAGTACTTC. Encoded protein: CATSDSGLAGSYEQYF.

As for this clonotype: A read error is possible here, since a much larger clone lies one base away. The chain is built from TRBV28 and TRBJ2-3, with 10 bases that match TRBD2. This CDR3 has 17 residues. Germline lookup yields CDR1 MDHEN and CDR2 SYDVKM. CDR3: CANSPIGLADTADTQYF. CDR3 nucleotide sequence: TGTGCCAACAGTCCGATTGGACTAGCGGATACCGCAGATACGCAGTATTTT.

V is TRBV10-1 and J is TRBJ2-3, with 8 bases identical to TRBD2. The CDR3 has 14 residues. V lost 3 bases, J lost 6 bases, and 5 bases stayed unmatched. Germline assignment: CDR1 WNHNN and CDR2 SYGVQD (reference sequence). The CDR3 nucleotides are TGCGCCAGCAGTGACGGAGCGGGAGAGGATACGCAGTATTTT. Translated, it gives CASSDGAGEDTQYF.

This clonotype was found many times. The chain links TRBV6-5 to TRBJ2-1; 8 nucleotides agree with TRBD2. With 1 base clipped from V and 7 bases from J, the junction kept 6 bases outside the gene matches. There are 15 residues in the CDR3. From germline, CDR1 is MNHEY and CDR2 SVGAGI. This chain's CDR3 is CASSYLGLELNEQFF. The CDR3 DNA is TGTGCCAGCAGTTACTTGGGACTAGAGTTGAATGAGCAGTTCTTC.